These T cell receptor beta chains were read from a single sample in a study of cytomegalovirus exposure and HLA in healthy donors. Data came from immunoSEQ multiplex PCR; TCRdb stores just in-frame clones and leaves some out. The data contain about 160,000 clones, 79% of them singletons. Sample: PBMCs. All receptors come from a man aged 35-49 years in good health and CMV-seronegative. Both conserved end residues are part of each CDR3. A D gene is named only where the DNA matches it firmly. A row's size may be missing; if present it is once, few, many or a size class.

TRBV5-1	once	NA	TRBJ2-7	TGCGCCAGCAGCCCCTCCGCCGGAGTCTACGAGCAGTACTTC	CASSPSAGVYEQYF
TRBV5-6	NA	TRBD1	TRBJ1-4	TGTGCCAGCAGCTCACTGACAGGGGGAGAAAAACTGTTTTTT	CASSSLTGGEKLFF
TRBV27	NA	TRBD2	TRBJ2-3	TGTGCCAGCAGTACGACCGGGACTAGGATTTACGATACGCAGTATTTT	CASSTTGTRIYDTQYF
TRBV5-1	NA	TRBD2	TRBJ2-5	TGCGCCAGCAGTGGGGGACTAGCGGGAGGGCAAGAGACCCAGTACTTC	CASSGGLAGGQETQYF
TRBV5-1	NA	NA	TRBJ2-5	TGCGCCAGCAGCTCATTAACCGGGACATCAGGAGAGACCCAGTACTTC	CASSSLTGTSGETQYF
TRBV7-7	NA	TRBD1	TRBJ1-5	TGTGCTAGCAGCTCGGTGGACAGGGTATGTCAGCCCCAGCATTTT	CASSSVDRVCQPQHF
TRBV28	NA	NA	TRBJ1-5	TGTGCCAGCTATAGCAATCAGCCCCAGCATTTT	CASYSNQPQHF
TRBV5-4	NA	NA	TRBJ1-2	TGTGCCAGCAGCTTGTCGTCGTATGGCTACACCTTC	CASSLSSYGYTF
TRBV2	NA	NA	TRBJ2-7	TGTGCCAGCAGTGCTGCGGGGCGCCGCCACGAGCAGTACTTC	CASSAAGRRHEQYF
TRBV7-6	few	NA	TRBJ2-5	TGTGCCAGCAGCTTAGCGTCACGAGGGGAGACCCAGTACTTC	CASSLASRGETQYF
TRBV2	NA	NA	TRBJ2-7	TGTGCCACTTCTCAGCGGACCTACGAGCAGTACTTC	CATSQRTYEQYF
TRBV18	NA	NA	TRBJ2-3	TGTGCCAGCTCATCCCTATTCACAGATACGCAGTATTTT	CASSSLFTDTQYF
TRBV29-1	NA	NA	TRBJ1-4	TGCAGCGTTGAAGATGCGGGGGCTACTAATGAAAAACTGTTTTTT	CSVEDAGATNEKLFF
TRBV7-8	NA	NA	TRBJ2-3	TGTGCCAGCAGCTTACCCCCCATGGCTAGTGTGAATACGCAGTATTTT	CASSLPPMASVNTQYF
TRBV6-1	NA	NA	TRBJ2-5	TGTGCCAGCAGTGAGGCGGGTTTTGTTGAGACCCAGTACTTC	CASSEAGFVETQYF
TRBV6-6	NA	NA	TRBJ2-7	TGTGCCAGCGCAGGGGTGTTGGCCGAGCAGTACTTC	CASAGVLAEQYF
TRBV25-1	NA	NA	TRBJ2-5	TGTGCCAGCCGTGCGCCAAACCCGGGGCAAGAGACCCAGTACTTC	CASRAPNPGQETQYF
TRBV29-1	NA	NA	TRBJ2-1	TGCAGATTCCATTTAGGAGGGGCGCCCAATTACAATGAGCAGTTCTTC	CRFHLGGAPNYNEQFF
TRBV28	NA	NA	TRBJ2-1	TGTGCCAGCAGCGGGGTCTCCTACAATGAGCAGTTCTTC	CASSGVSYNEQFF
TRBV7-2	NA	NA	TRBJ2-5	TGTGCCAGCAGCTTAGGGGGCTACCAAGAGACCCAGTACTTC	CASSLGGYQETQYF
TRBV28	NA	NA	TRBJ2-7	TGTGCCAGCAGTTTATGGGGGGGTTCGATGTACTTC	CASSLWGGSMYF
TRBV6-5	NA	TRBD2	TRBJ2-7	TGTGCCAGCACCTCTAGCGGGAGGGCCTCTGAGTACTTC	CASTSSGRASEYF
TRBV5-4	once	NA	TRBJ1-1	TGTGCCAGCAGCTTGCAAAAGAACACTGAAGCTTTCTTT	CASSLQKNTEAFF
TRBV19	NA	NA	TRBJ2-1	TGTGCCAGTAGTATCGCGTCTAACAATGAGCAGTTCTTC	CASSIASNNEQFF
TRBV28	NA	TRBD2	TRBJ2-3	TGTGCCAGCAGTTTCCAGGGGCGGGAGGTCACAGATACGCAGTATTTT	CASSFQGREVTDTQYF
TRBV10-3	NA	TRBD1	TRBJ2-5	TGTGCCATCAGCCGGGACAGAGGAGAGGAGACCCAGTACTTC	CAISRDRGEETQYF
TRBV6-5	few	TRBD2	TRBJ2-7	TGTGCCAGCAGCCCCGGGACTAGCGGGTACGAGCAGTACTTC	CASSPGTSGYEQYF
TRBV7-2	NA	NA	TRBJ1-2	TGTGCCAGCAGCTTAAACCCTAGAGAGTTTTCCTATGGCTACACCTTC	CASSLNPREFSYGYTF
TRBV11-3	NA	NA	TRBJ1-5	TGTGCCAGCAGCTTAGGAGGGATGGTAGTTAGCAATCAGCCCCAGCATTTT	CASSLGGMVVSNQPQHF
TRBV11-2	NA	TRBD1	TRBJ2-2	TGTGCCAGCATCCCTAGCCGGGACAGGGGACGAGGCGGGGAGCTGTTTTTT	CASIPSRDRGRGGELFF
TRBV6-6	NA	TRBD1	TRBJ1-1	TGTGCCAGCAGTCCCGGGCACAGGGGCTCTGAAGCTTTCTTT	CASSPGHRGSEAFF
TRBV5-1	once	NA	TRBJ2-7	TGCGTCAGCAGCCCTCCGGGACAAGGCTACGAGCAGTACTTC	CVSSPPGQGYEQYF
TRBV27	NA	TRBD2	TRBJ2-5	TGTGCCAGCAGTTCCCGGACTAGCGGAGGGGGAGAGACCCAGTACTTC	CASSSRTSGGGETQYF
TRBV28	NA	NA	TRBJ1-1	TGTGCCAGCAGCACCCGACGGGGAGATTTCTTT	CASSTRRGDFF
TRBV7-9	once	NA	TRBJ2-7	TGTGCCAGCAGCTTAGGACAGAACTACGAGCAGTACTTC	CASSLGQNYEQYF
TRBV11-2	once	TRBD1	TRBJ2-7	TGTGCCAGCAGCTCGCAACAGGGGAGCACGGTCGAGCAGTACTTC	CASSSQQGSTVEQYF
TRBV28	NA	NA	TRBJ2-7	TGTGCCAGCAGTCTCGGGAGAGCTCTCTACGAGCAGTACTTC	CASSLGRALYEQYF
TRBV13	few	TRBD2	TRBJ2-3	TGTGCCAGCAGCTTTGACCGGGAGGGCCAGGATACGCAGTATTTT	CASSFDREGQDTQYF
TRBV27	NA	NA	TRBJ2-7	TGTGCCAGCAGTCCTCAGGGAGGCGAGCAGTACTTC	CASSPQGGEQYF
TRBV6-5	NA	NA	TRBJ1-3	TGTGCCAGCAGTTCCTCGGCCCTCTCTGGAAACACCATATATTTT	CASSSSALSGNTIYF
TRBV2	NA	TRBD2	TRBJ2-3	TGTGCCAGCAGTGAGCTAGCGGGATTGACAGATACGCAGTATTTT	CASSELAGLTDTQYF
TRBV19	few	TRBD1	TRBJ2-5	TGTGCCAGTAGAACAGGGGGCCTGGGGGCCGAAGAGACCCAGTACTTC	CASRTGGLGAEETQYF
TRBV6-5	NA	NA	TRBJ2-3	TGTGCCAGCAGTTACCCCTCGGGCACAGATACGCAGTATTTT	CASSYPSGTDTQYF
TRBV5-1	NA	TRBD2	TRBJ2-5	TGCGCCAGCAGCTCAATGGGGAGGGGCCAAGAGACCCAGTACTTC	CASSSMGRGQETQYF
TRBV23-1	NA	TRBD2	TRBJ2-1	TGCGCCAGCAGTCAACCCGTAGCGGGAGGGCCCGACTACAATGAGCAGTTCTTC	CASSQPVAGGPDYNEQFF
TRBV28	few	NA	TRBJ1-5	TGTGCCAGCAGTTTAGGGGGTGGGAGGGGCCATAGCAATCAGCCCCAGCATTTT	CASSLGGGRGHSNQPQHF
TRBV30	NA	NA	TRBJ2-7	TGTGCCTGGAGTCCCGGGAGCAGGGCAGACGAGCAGTACTTC	CAWSPGSRADEQYF
TRBV30	NA	NA	TRBJ1-2	TGTGCCTGGAGTGTACGACCCCCGGGGTTTGTGTATGGCTACACCTTC	CAWSVRPPGFVYGYTF
TRBV7-2	NA	TRBD2	TRBJ2-1	TGTGCCAGCAGCTTAGAGCTTAGCGGGATTCGGAATGAGCAGTTCTTC	CASSLELSGIRNEQFF
TRBV7-8	NA	NA	TRBJ1-5	TGTGCCAGCAGCTTAGTTTCCGGGGGGCTTCAGCCCCAGCATTTT	CASSLVSGGLQPQHF
TRBV11-2	once	TRBD1	TRBJ2-6	TGTGCCAGCAGCGTGACAGGGACTGGGGCCAACGTCCTGACTTTC	CASSVTGTGANVLTF
TRBV27	NA	TRBD2	TRBJ2-1	TGTGCCAGCAGTCCAGGGACTAGCGGGAGCAATGAGCAGTTCTTC	CASSPGTSGSNEQFF
TRBV18	NA	NA	TRBJ1-3	TGTGCCAGCTCACCCTCGGGACACTCCTCTGGAAACACCATATATTTT	CASSPSGHSSGNTIYF
TRBV15	NA	TRBD2	TRBJ2-1	TGTGCCACCAGCAGGGCCAGGGAGGGGAATGAGCAGTTCTTC	CATSRAREGNEQFF
TRBV28	NA	TRBD2	TRBJ2-7	TGTGCCAGCAGTGAAACTAGCGGGAGAGTCTACGAGCAGTACTTC	CASSETSGRVYEQYF